What follows are 12 T cell receptor beta chains derived from one specimen sequenced in a study of quantifying T cell responses using KT2 cells (dated 2017 in TCRdb). Broadly, across the study: RNA was DNase-treated and reverse transcribed with TCR alpha and beta constant-region primers, mostly using SuperScript III.

Library construction relied on UMI-ligation and nested PCR. Sequencing took place on an Illumina MiSeq. A single-stranded oligonucleotide bearing the Illumina SP2 sequence and a UMI was ligated to the 3' end of the cDNA with T4 RNA ligase 1. PCR1 consisted of roughly 4 cycles (98 degrees C 15 s, 69 degrees C 30 s, 72 degrees C 40 s), and for the beta primer an equimolar mix of RC1.1 and RC1.2 was used to cover TRBC1 and TRBC2. TCRdb reprocessing: public reads trimmed at Q25 with fastp, clones called with MiXCR, in-frame beta chains kept. Rows are combined by CDR3 protein, so each entry shows the most common genes and DNA. The sample includes fewer than 50,000 distinct CDR3 sequences, with 11% observed a single time. Of the sample, about 10% falls within the top ten clones. The sample comprised PBMCs spiked with cells of the T cell clone KT2. The receptors were sampled from a human donor.

This clonotype was detected many times. This chain uses TRBV7-3 with TRBJ2-1, with TRBD1 as a possible D gene (6 bases). This CDR3 region has 16 residues. The ends were cut back, 5 bases at V and 0 bases at J, with 14 bases in the middle. Germline V gene sequence: CDR1 SGHTA, CDR2 FQGTGA. In DNA, the CDR3 is TGTGCCAGCAGCCAAAGTAGGACAGCCTCCTACAATGAGCAGTTCTTC. Translation gives CASSQSRTASYNEQFF.

This clonotype was counted ten times or more. J is TRBJ1-2 and V is TRBV2; 7 positions agree with TRBD1. Germline trimming cut 5 bases from V and 2 bases from J; bases unmatched to any gene: 8. Germline V gives CDR1 SNHLY, CDR2 FYNNEI. There are 15 residues in the CDR3. The CDR3 coding sequence is TGTGCCAGCAGTATTGGCCCGACAGGGAACTATGGCTACACCTTC. Translated, it gives CASSIGPTGNYGYTF. Full variable domain (outside the CDR3, taken from reference TRBV2 and TRBJ1-2): EPEVTQTPSHQVTQMGQEVILRCVPISNHLYFYWYRQILGQKVEFLVSFYNNEISEKSEIFDDQFSVERPDGSNFTLKIRSTKLEDSAMYFCASSIGPTGNYGYTFGSGTRLTVV.

This clonotype was counted ten times or more. The chain employs TRBV12-3 or TRBV12-4 and TRBJ2-1, with TRBD1 identical over 7 bases. CDR3 length: 13 residues. V lost 6 bases and J lost 7; bases outside the gene matches: 6. The CDR3 spells CASSSQTGNEQFF. The CDR3 DNA sequence: TGTGCCAGCAGCTCTCAGACAGGGAATGAGCAGTTCTTC.

V usage is TRBV14 and J usage is TRBJ2-5; D is unclear. V gave up 0 bases and J gave up 3 bases, with 8 bases separating them. The CDR3 covers 14 residues. Germline CDR1 and CDR2: SGHDN and FVKESK. The CDR3 bases are TGTGCCAGCAGCCAAGATTGGACCGAAGAGACCCAGTACTTC. Protein sequence: CASSQDWTEETQYF.

V usage is TRBV5-1 and J usage is TRBJ1-2; D unclear. V was clipped by 2 bases and J by 3 bases, with 11 bases between them. CDR3 length: 14 residues. In germline, CDR1 is SGHRS, CDR2 YFSETQ. CDR3 in amino acids: CASSFEVSHYGYTF. As DNA, the CDR3 is TGCGCCAGCAGCTTCGAGGTCAGCCACTATGGCTACACCTTC.

This chain uses TRBV12-3 or TRBV12-4 with TRBJ2-3, with TRBD1 identical over 9 bases. The CDR3 is made up of 15 amino acids. Germline trimming cut 8 bases from V and 3 bases from J; bases unmatched to any gene: 9. The CDR3 is CASAPTTGGTDTQYF. The CDR3 region has the DNA TGTGCCAGCGCGCCTACGACAGGGGGAACAGATACGCAGTATTTT.

A few counts support this clonotype. This chain joins TRBV11-2 and TRBJ2-3, with TRBD2 identical over 10 bases. V trimming: 5 bases; J trimming: 1 base; junction bases outside the gene matches: 3. Looked up from germline, CDR1 is SGHAT and CDR2 is FQNNGV. The length of the CDR3 is 15 residues. The DNA of the CDR3 is TGTGCCAGCAGCCCCACTAGCGGGGGCACAGATACGCAGTATTTT. Its protein is CASSPTSGGTDTQYF.

This clonotype appeared a few times. The chain recombines TRBV5-1 with TRBJ2-1, with 12 bases fitting TRBD2. J was trimmed by 5 bases and V by 3 bases; bases with no gene match: 9. There are 17 residues in the CDR3. CDR1 and CDR2 (germline): SGHRS, YFSETQ. DNA of the CDR3: TGCGCCAGCAGCTCTCCTAGCGGGAGGGCCGACAACAATGAGCAGTTCTTC. This gives the protein CASSSPSGRADNNEQFF.

The sample holds many counts of this clonotype. The gene calls are TRBV6-5 and TRBJ1-1; D uncertain. With 0 bases removed from V and 1 base from J, the gap between germline ends came to 12 bases. CDR3 length equals 16 residues. CDR1 and CDR2 (germline): MNHEY, SVGAGI. The DNA for the CDR3 is TGTGCCAGCAGTTACTCGGTTCCAGGCCAGAACACTGAAGCTTTCTTT. It encodes CASSYSVPGQNTEAFF.

The J gene is TRBJ2-7, the V gene TRBV11-2; D possibly matches TRBD1 or TRBD2 (6 bases each). This CDR3 contains 14 residues. Germline loops: CDR1 SGHAT, CDR2 FQNNGV. V was shortened by 5 bases and J by 5 bases, with 16 bases between the two germline ends. DNA of the CDR3: TGTGCCAGCAGCAAGGTGGGGGGCGCCCACGAGCAGTACTTC. Residues: CASSKVGGAHEQYF.

This clonotype was recorded a few times. The J gene is TRBJ2-1, the V gene TRBV6-5; D gene uncertain. Trimming cost V 6 bases and J 9 bases, with 9 bases left between them. Germline V gene data show CDR1 as MNHEY and CDR2 as SVGAGI. The CDR3 length is 11 residues. The CDR3 bases are TGTGCCAGCAGATCAGTTCGTGAGCAGTTCTTC. Encoded protein: CASRSVREQFF.

This clonotype was found many times. The chain carries TRBV20-1 and TRBJ2-1; 15 bases line up with TRBD2. The CDR3 sequence is 15 residues long. The V gene's germline CDR1 is DFQATT and CDR2 SNEGSKA (reference sequence). V was clipped by 6 bases and J by 6 bases; unmatched bases: 6. CDR3: CSARTSGRAINEQFF. CDR3 DNA: TGCAGTGCACGGACTAGCGGGAGGGCCATCAATGAGCAGTTCTTC.